This T cell receptor (beta chain) was captured in a study of tumor-infiltrating lymphocytes in primary liver carcinoma. The germline V gene encodes CDR1 MGHRA and CDR2 YSYEKL. There are 14 residues in the CDR3. It was from roughly 20-30 mg of unsorted bulk tissue that RNA and DNA were co-extracted. The cohort consisted of patients whose primary liver carcinoma was surgically resected. Points on this clonotype: The junction and the germline gene differ at one end; a read error may be behind it.

cDNA specific to TCR beta was made from around 470 ng of total RNA, with a constant-region primer employed for priming. Slightly modified ARM-PCR, run as three nested multiplex PCR rounds, produced the TCR beta libraries. Primers for the first two PCR rounds were TRBV1-TRBV30 forward primers and a C-beta reverse primer (10 cycles per round). TCRdb re-analysed the multiplex PCR reads in MiXCR, keeping a single row per CDR3 protein. The table shows more than 100,000 distinct CDR3 sequences, with 55% to 65% occurring only once. Material: liver tumor tissue from sampling region 1. Described subset: tumor region T1, superior pole. This TCR came from a woman aged 60-75 years with primary liver carcinoma and hepatitis B virus infection. The chain couples TRBV4-1 to TRBJ2-3; D unresolved. This chain's CDR3 is CASSQQTSTDTQYF. The CDR3 nucleotides read TGCGCCAGTAGCCAACAGACTTCCACAGATACGCAGTATTTT.